Listed below are T cell receptor beta chains from one sample, sequenced in a study of T cell responses to AZD1222 COVID-19 vaccine. The data were produced by immunoSEQ multiplex PCR, yet TCRdb's version contains in-frame clones alone and is incomplete. The table lists about 120,000 clones, around 83% of them singletons. The material sequenced was peripheral blood, taken 28 days after the second AZD1222 dose. Receptors originate from an adult who received the AZD1222 COVID-19 vaccine. Each CDR3 is given with its conserved first and last residue. A D gene is named only where the DNA matches it firmly. The size field is filled for only some rows; it gives once, few, many or a size class.

J gene: TRBJ2-2
D gene: TRBD1
V gene: TRBV6-1
clone size: NA
CDR3 DNA: TGTGCCAGCAGAGTGGGACAGGGGAGCACCGGGGAGCTGTTTTTT
CDR3 protein: CASRVGQGSTGELFF

J gene: TRBJ1-2
D gene: NA
V gene: TRBV7-2
clone size: NA
CDR3 DNA: TGTGCCAGCAGCTTAGTTCAACCCGGGACTGGCTATGGCTACACCTTC
CDR3 protein: CASSLVQPGTGYGYTF

J gene: TRBJ1-6
D gene: NA
V gene: TRBV27
clone size: NA
CDR3 DNA: TGTGCCAGCAGTTTGAGTGGCTCCTATAATTCACCCCTCCACTTT
CDR3 protein: CASSLSGSYNSPLHF

J gene: TRBJ1-2
D gene: TRBD1
V gene: TRBV6-5
clone size: once
CDR3 DNA: TGTGCCAGCAGGCGGACAGGAGCCCTCTTAGACACCTTC
CDR3 protein: CASRRTGALLDTF

J gene: TRBJ1-1
D gene: NA
V gene: TRBV5-1
clone size: NA
CDR3 DNA: TGCGCCAGCAGCTTGGAACAGGGAGTAACTGAAGCTTTCTTT
CDR3 protein: CASSLEQGVTEAFF

J gene: TRBJ1-1
D gene: NA
V gene: TRBV18
clone size: NA
CDR3 DNA: TGTGCCAGCTCACCCCCGTACACCGAAATAGGCACTGAAGCTTTCTTT
CDR3 protein: CASSPPYTEIGTEAFF

J gene: TRBJ1-1
D gene: NA
V gene: TRBV19
clone size: NA
CDR3 DNA: TGTGCCAGTAGTGCGAACAGGGTCTCTGAAGCTTTCTTT
CDR3 protein: CASSANRVSEAFF

J gene: TRBJ1-2
D gene: NA
V gene: TRBV10-2
clone size: once
CDR3 DNA: TGCGCCACCCGGCCACAGGGCTCTGATGGCTACACCTTC
CDR3 protein: CATRPQGSDGYTF

J gene: TRBJ2-7
D gene: TRBD1
V gene: TRBV19
clone size: NA
CDR3 DNA: TGTGCCAGTAGTCCCGGACAGGGAGAACTCTACGAGCAGTACTTC
CDR3 protein: CASSPGQGELYEQYF

J gene: TRBJ1-6
D gene: NA
V gene: TRBV5-1
clone size: NA
CDR3 DNA: TGCGCCAGCAGCTTGGAAGGTAACAGAGATTCACCCCTCCACTTT
CDR3 protein: CASSLEGNRDSPLHF

J gene: TRBJ1-1
D gene: TRBD1
V gene: TRBV28
clone size: NA
CDR3 DNA: TGTGCCAGCAGTCCCCAGGGACAGAGGAACACTGAAGCTTTCTTT
CDR3 protein: CASSPQGQRNTEAFF